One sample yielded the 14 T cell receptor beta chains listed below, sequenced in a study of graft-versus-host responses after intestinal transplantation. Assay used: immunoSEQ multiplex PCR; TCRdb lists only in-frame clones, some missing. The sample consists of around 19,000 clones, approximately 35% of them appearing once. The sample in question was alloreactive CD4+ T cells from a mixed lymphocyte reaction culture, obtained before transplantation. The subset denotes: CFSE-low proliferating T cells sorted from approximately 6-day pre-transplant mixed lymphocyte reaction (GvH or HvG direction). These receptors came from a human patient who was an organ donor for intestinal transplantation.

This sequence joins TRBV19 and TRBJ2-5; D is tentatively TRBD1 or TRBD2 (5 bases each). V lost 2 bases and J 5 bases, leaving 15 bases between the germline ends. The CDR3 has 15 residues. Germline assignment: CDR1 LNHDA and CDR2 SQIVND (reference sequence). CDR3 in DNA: TGTGCCAGTAGTATAACGACAATTTGGGGGGAGACCCAGTACTTC. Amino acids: CASSITTIWGETQYF.

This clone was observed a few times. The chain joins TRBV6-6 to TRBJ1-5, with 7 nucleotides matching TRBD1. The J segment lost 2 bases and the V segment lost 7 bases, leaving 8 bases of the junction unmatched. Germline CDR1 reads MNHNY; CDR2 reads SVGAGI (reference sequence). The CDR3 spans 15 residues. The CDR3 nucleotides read TGTGCCAGCACCTGGGACCAGGGGGGCAATCAGCCCCAGCATTTT. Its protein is CASTWDQGGNQPQHF.

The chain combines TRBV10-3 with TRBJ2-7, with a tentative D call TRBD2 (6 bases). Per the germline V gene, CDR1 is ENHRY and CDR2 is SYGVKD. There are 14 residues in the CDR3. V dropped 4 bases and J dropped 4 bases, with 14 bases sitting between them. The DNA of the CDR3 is TGTGCCATCAGTGCGGAGGGTCCGATTTACGAGCAGTACTTC. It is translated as CAISAEGPIYEQYF.

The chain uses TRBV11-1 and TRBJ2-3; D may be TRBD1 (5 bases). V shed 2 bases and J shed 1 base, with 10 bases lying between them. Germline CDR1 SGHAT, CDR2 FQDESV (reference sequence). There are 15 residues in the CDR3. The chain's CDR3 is CASSLQGRGTDTQYF. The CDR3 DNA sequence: TGTGCCAGCAGCTTACAGGGTCGAGGCACAGATACGCAGTATTTT.

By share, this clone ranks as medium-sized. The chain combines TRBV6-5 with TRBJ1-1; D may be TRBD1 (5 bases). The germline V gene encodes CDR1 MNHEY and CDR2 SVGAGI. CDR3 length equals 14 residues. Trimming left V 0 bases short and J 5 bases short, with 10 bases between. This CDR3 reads CASSYSAGVTEAFF. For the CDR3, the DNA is TGTGCCAGCAGTTACTCGGCGGGGGTTACTGAAGCTTTCTTT.

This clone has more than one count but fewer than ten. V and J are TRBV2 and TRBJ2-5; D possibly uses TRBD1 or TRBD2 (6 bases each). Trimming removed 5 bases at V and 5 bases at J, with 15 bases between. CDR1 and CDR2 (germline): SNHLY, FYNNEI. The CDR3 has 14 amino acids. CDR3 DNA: TGTGCCAGCAGTCCGAGTGGGGGGCTGGAGACCCAGTACTTC. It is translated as CASSPSGGLETQYF.

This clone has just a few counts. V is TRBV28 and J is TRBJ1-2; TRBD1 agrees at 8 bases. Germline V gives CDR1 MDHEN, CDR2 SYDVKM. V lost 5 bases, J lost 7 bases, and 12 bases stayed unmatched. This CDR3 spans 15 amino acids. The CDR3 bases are TGTGCCAGCAGTCTCCAGGGGGCGCAATTGGTTGGCTACACCTTC. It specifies CASSLQGAQLVGYTF.

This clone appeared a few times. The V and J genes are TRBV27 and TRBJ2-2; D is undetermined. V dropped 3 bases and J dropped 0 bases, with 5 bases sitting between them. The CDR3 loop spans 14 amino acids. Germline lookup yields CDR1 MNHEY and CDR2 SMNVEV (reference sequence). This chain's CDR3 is CASSFGANTGELFF. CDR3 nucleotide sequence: TGTGCCAGCAGTTTCGGCGCGAACACCGGGGAGCTGTTTTTT.

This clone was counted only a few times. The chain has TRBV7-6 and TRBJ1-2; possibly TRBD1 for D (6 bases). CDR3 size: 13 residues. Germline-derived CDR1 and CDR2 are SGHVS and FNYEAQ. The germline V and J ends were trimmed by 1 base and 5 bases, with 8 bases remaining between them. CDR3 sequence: CASSLGQGYGYTF. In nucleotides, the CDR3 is TGTGCCAGCAGCTTAGGCCAGGGGTATGGCTACACCTTC. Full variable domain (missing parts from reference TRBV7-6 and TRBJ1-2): GAGVSQSPRYKVTKRGQDVALRCDPISGHVSLYWYRQALGQGPEFLTYFNYEAQQDKSGLPNDRFSAERPEGSISTLTIQRTEQRDSAMYRCASSLGQGYGYTFGSGTRLTVV.

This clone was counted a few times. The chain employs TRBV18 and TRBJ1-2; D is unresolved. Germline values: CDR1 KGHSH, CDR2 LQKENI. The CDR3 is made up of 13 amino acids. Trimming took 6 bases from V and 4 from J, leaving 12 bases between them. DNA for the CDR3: TGTGCCAGCTCGCTCGGGGAGATCTATGGCTACACCTTC. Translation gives CASSLGEIYGYTF. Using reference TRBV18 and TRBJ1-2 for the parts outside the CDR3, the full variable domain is NAGVMQNPRHLVRRRGQEARLRCSPMKGHSHVYWYRQLPEEGLKFMVYLQKENIIDESGMPKERFSAEFPKEGPSILRIQQVVRGDSAAYFCASSLGEIYGYTFGSGTRLTVV.

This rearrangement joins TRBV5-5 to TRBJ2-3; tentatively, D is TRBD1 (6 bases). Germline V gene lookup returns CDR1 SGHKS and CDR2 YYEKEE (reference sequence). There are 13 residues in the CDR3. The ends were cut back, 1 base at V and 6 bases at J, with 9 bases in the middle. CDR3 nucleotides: TGTGCCAGCAGCTTGTTGGGGGCCGATACGCAGTATTTT. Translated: CASSLLGADTQYF.

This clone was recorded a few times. The CDR3 bases are TGTGCCAGCAGCTTGGAGGACAGGGGCTTTCGCACAGATACGCAGTATTTT. This codes for CASSLEDRGFRTDTQYF. The chain combines TRBV11-2 with TRBJ2-3, with 9 bases that match TRBD1. V shed 3 bases and J 1 base; nucleotides not matched to a gene: 8. There are 17 residues in the CDR3. The germline V gene encodes CDR1 SGHAT and CDR2 FQNNGV.

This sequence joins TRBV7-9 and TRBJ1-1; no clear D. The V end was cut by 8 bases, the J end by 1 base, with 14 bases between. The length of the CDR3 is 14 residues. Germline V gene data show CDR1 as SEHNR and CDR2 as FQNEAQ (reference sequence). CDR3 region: CASVLGLPNTEAFF. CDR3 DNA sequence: TGTGCCAGCGTACTCGGGTTACCGAACACTGAAGCTTTCTTT.

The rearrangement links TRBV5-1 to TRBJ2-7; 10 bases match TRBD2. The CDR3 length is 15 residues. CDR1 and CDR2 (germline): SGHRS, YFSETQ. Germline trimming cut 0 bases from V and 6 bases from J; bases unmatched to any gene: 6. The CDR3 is CASSLDPAGGPEQYF. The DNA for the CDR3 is TGCGCCAGCAGCTTGGACCCAGCGGGAGGGCCCGAGCAGTACTTC.